This TCR beta chain was profiled in a study of blood T cell repertoires in COVID-19. Across the whole study: Samples taken during acute and convalescent COVID-19 were collected in the United States, Italy and Spain.

There are 15 residues in the CDR3. Germline values: CDR1 MNHEY, CDR2 SVGAGI. V was trimmed by 7 bases and J by 5 bases, leaving 20 bases between them. Authors' methods: Amplification of reference gene primers was used by the study to estimate nucleated cell counts. Profiling relied on immunoSEQ multiplex PCR, and the TCRdb table lists in-frame clones only, not all of them. From that table come the V and J calls and clone size; the DNA was used to work out D and trimming. The sample lists about 210,000 clones; 80% to 90% were seen once. The receptor comes from a woman between 50 and 59 years old with active or convalescent COVID-19. The gene calls are TRBV6-5 and TRBJ1-1; no firm D call. Input material: peripheral blood. CDR3 protein: CASIPPRGLRTEAFF. The CDR3 DNA reads TGTGCCAGCATCCCACCACGGGGTCTCCGTACTGAAGCTTTCTTT.